This T cell receptor beta chain was sequenced in a study of metastatic and nonmetastatic thyroid tumors. Study-wide background: Comparative analysis of repertoires was undertaken across blood and tumor or nodule tissue obtained from malignant and benign thyroid patients.

Original analysis: The distant-metastasis classifier for papillary thyroid cancer was built from CDR3 differences across clinicopathological groups. TCRdb redid the clone calls on the PCR reads using MiXCR. The V and J calls come from TCRdb's annotation, not from the publication. The repertoire has 25,000 to 35,000 clones, 20% to 25% of them found once; the top ten carry over 9%. With termini counted, the CDR3 has 15 amino acids. Germline V lookup: CDR1 MNHEY, CDR2 SVGEGT. To note about this clone: The antigen remains undetermined. The conserved phenylalanine or tryptophan is not found at the CDR3 terminus, so this likely reflects a read error. The DNA is left out, because the CDR3 cannot be placed on it with certainty; the CDR3 is given as TCRdb lists it.

Patients were all untreated before their thyroid surgery. Study-wide results and caveats: Reportedly, malignant thyroid tumors had significantly higher TCR beta diversity than benign nodules, in blood and tumor.

This chain connects TRBV6-2 or TRBV6-3 to TRBJ2-3; TRBD2 is the table's D call and was not checked against the DNA. The clonotype originates from a female donor with papillary thyroid cancer or a benign thyroid nodule (not recorded which). Some clones in this sample may be carry-over from other donors' samples. Sequences were obtained from blood. This chain's CDR3 is CATSAGLLHTDTHYY.